These 11 T cell receptor beta chains were sequenced from one sample in a study of blood T cells in healthy people across ages. Sample-barcoded 5' priming and a J-beta primer mix drove a second PCR of 7 to 11 cycles. One entry per CDR3 protein, called by TCRdb with MiXCR from the 5' RACE reads. The table includes 650,000 to 700,000 distinct CDR3 sequences, around 50% detected once. Source material: blood. The receptors come from a woman of 80 years or more in good health.

The CDR3 reads CASSQEFAVPQRAFF. DNA of the CDR3: TGCGCCAGCAGCCAAGAATTCGCGGTACCTCAGCGGGCTTTCTTT. The gene calls are TRBV4-1 and TRBJ1-1; D is uncertain. The V and J ends lost 0 bases and 11 bases respectively, with 19 bases between them. Germline V gene data show CDR1 as MGHRA and CDR2 as YSYEKL. The CDR3 covers 15 residues.

This chain uses TRBV19 with TRBJ2-5; a weak D match, TRBD2 (6 bases). The CDR3 covers 15 residues. The germline gives CDR1 LNHDA, CDR2 SQIVND (reference sequence). V lost 1 base to trimming and J lost 0 bases, with 9 bases between them. The chain's CDR3 is CASSIGGGYQETQYF. CDR3 DNA sequence: TGTGCCAGTAGTATAGGGGGAGGTTACCAAGAGACCCAGTACTTC.

This clonotype was seen many times. The chain joins TRBV29-1 to TRBJ2-7, with TRBD2 matching over 7 bases. Germline CDR1 is SQVTM and CDR2 is ANQGSEA. The CDR3 runs to 13 residues. V lost 7 bases and J lost 2; bases outside the gene matches: 8. The CDR3 region has the DNA TGCAGCGCCAAATTGGGGGGGGCCTACGAGCAGTACTTC. Translated, it gives CSAKLGGAYEQYF.

DNA of the CDR3: TGCGCCAGCAGCTTGACGGCAGGGACGAGCAATGAGCAGTTCTTC. Residues: CASSLTAGTSNEQFF. The chain uses TRBV5-1 and TRBJ2-1; D tentatively reads TRBD1 or TRBD2 (5 bases each). The V and J ends lost 1 base and 6 bases respectively, with 14 bases between them. The CDR3 is 15 amino acids. Germline CDR1 reads SGHRS; CDR2 reads YFSETQ.

This clonotype has ten or more counts. The chain joins TRBV3-1 to TRBJ2-7, with D perhaps being TRBD1 or TRBD2 (5 bases each). The CDR3 is 16 residues long. Trimming stripped 0 bases from V and 2 bases from J, with 14 bases between. The germline V gene encodes CDR1 LGHDT and CDR2 YNNKEL (reference sequence). The DNA of the CDR3 is TGTGCCAGCAGCCAAGACGTTGCCAGGGAGACCTACGAGCAGTACTTC. Protein sequence: CASSQDVARETYEQYF.

On this clonotype itself: The junction shows a germline mismatch at one end, possibly a read error. The CDR3 spells CVSSFPRIGTDTQYF. As DNA, the CDR3 is TGTGTCAGCAGCTTCCCTCGTATTGGCACAGATACGCAGTATTTT. This chain joins TRBV7-9 and TRBJ2-3, with D unclear. CDR1 and CDR2 from the germline V gene are SEHNR and FQNEAQ (reference sequence). The CDR3 consists of 15 residues.

In this sample, this clonotype turned up many times. The J gene is TRBJ2-7, the V gene TRBV28; TRBD1 is a possible D gene (5 bases). Germline CDR1 MDHEN, CDR2 SYDVKM. CDR3 length: 12 amino acids. Trimming removed 8 bases at V and 4 bases at J, with 12 bases between. The CDR3 loop is CASARDRYEQYF. CDR3 coding DNA: TGTGCCAGCGCTCGAGACAGATACGAGCAGTACTTC.

This clonotype was detected ten times or more. The chain employs TRBV5-1 and TRBJ2-1; either TRBD1 or TRBD2 may fit D (5 bases each). The CDR3 spans 14 residues. Trimming removed 4 bases from V and 1 base from J, with 9 bases in between. Germline V gene sequence: CDR1 SGHRS, CDR2 YFSETQ. CDR3 coding DNA: TGCGCCAGCAGCGTTTGGGGGTCCTACAATGAGCAGTTCTTC. Residues: CASSVWGSYNEQFF.

This clonotype has at least ten counts. The chain recombines TRBV12-3 or TRBV12-4 with TRBJ2-1; TRBD1 agrees at 8 bases. The CDR3 sequence is 14 residues long. The V and J ends lost 5 bases and 5 bases, in that order; junction bases with no gene match: 5. CDR3 protein: CASSVGQGNNEQFF. Written as DNA, the CDR3 is TGTGCCAGCAGTGTCGGACAGGGAAACAATGAGCAGTTCTTC.

Many counts were recorded for this clonotype. The chain is built from TRBV12-3 or TRBV12-4 and TRBJ2-3, with no clear D. The CDR3 has 13 amino acids. With 7 bases removed from V and 2 bases from J, the gap between germline ends came to 10 bases. DNA for the CDR3: TGTGCCAGCAACTCTTATCACACAGATACGCAGTATTTT. This gives the protein CASNSYHTDTQYF.

A word on this clonotype: This may come from a read error, since a much larger clone is one base off. The chain employs TRBV12-3 or TRBV12-4 and TRBJ1-4; D is possibly TRBD1 (5 bases). Trimming removed 0 bases at V and 3 bases at J, with 14 bases between. The CDR3 is 17 amino acids. CDR3 region: CASSLALGGAANEKLFF. Here the CDR3 DNA reads TGTGCCAGCAGTTTAGCGCTAGGAGGGGCAGCTAATGAAAAACTGTTTTTT.